The rows below give T cell receptor beta chains drawn from one sample of a study of shared clonotypes between healthy human individuals. Generated by immunoSEQ multiplex PCR, the TCRdb table keeps only in-frame clones and is missing some. The repertoire holds over 2 million clones, with about 95% as singletons. Sequencing used naive CD8+ T cells sorted from blood. The receptors were gathered from a man aged 18 to 29 in good health. Each CDR3 is given with its conserved first and last residue. Size values are once, few and many counts, or a class for expanded clones, and some rows have none.

CATRTGANEKLFF	-	TRBJ1-4	13	TRBV15
CASSELGQPYEQYF	once	TRBJ2-7	14	TRBV6-1
CASSLGFGDYEQYF	-	TRBJ2-7	14	TRBV11-2
CASSLDGQGAYEQYF	-	TRBJ2-7	15	TRBV5-1
CASSPLRTGVNEQYF	-	TRBJ2-7	15	TRBV7-9
CASSNPGQSDTQYF	once	TRBJ2-3	14	TRBV11-3
CASSYSGKDEQYF	-	TRBJ2-7	13	TRBV6-5
CASSFEPQGTGELFF	-	TRBJ2-2	15	TRBV5-1
CASSMILAPYEQYF	-	TRBJ2-7	14	TRBV19
CASSEAWETKGNTIYF	-	TRBJ1-3	16	TRBV9
CSLGQRNTGELFF	-	TRBJ2-2	13	TRBV29-1
CASSLAQRNEQFF	-	TRBJ2-1	13	TRBV7-9
CASSESGSSYEQYF	few	TRBJ2-7	14	TRBV25-1
CATDWGREGPTGELFF	-	TRBJ2-2	16	TRBV15
CASSEAALAGAGGELFF	-	TRBJ2-2	17	TRBV2
CASSPTDPEYTEAFF	-	TRBJ1-1	15	TRBV27
CASSEPSAGERYEQYF	once	TRBJ2-7	16	TRBV2
CASSVGTSYSDTQYF	once	TRBJ2-3	15	TRBV9
CASSLEGPVSYNEQFF	-	TRBJ2-1	16	TRBV28
CASGAGGPFEQYF	-	TRBJ2-7	13	TRBV2
CASTLHGGTYEQYF	-	TRBJ2-7	14	TRBV28
CAWSSDSQEQFF	-	TRBJ2-1	12	TRBV30
CASSQAQGGTEAFF	-	TRBJ1-1	14	TRBV4-1
CASSATVDSSSYNEQFF	-	TRBJ2-1	17	TRBV10-1
CASSLETPSTDTQYF	-	TRBJ2-3	15	TRBV5-1
CSVGPAGPWGDEQFF	-	TRBJ2-1	15	TRBV29-1
CASSEPGGRETQYF	-	TRBJ2-5	14	TRBV2
CAWKIKGGGETQYF	-	TRBJ2-5	14	TRBV30
CASSLKGDTGELFF	-	TRBJ2-2	14	TRBV5-6
CASSAGGGSMQYF	-	TRBJ2-7	13	TRBV9